Presented here are 9 T cell receptor beta chains from one specimen sequenced in a study of tumour-infiltrating T cells in Burkitt lymphoma (dated by TCRdb to 2020 to 2022). The library was made by the immunoSEQ multiplex PCR assay. In TCRdb, the immuneACCESS table is reduced to in-frame sequences with V and J assigned. These tables do not hold every clone; where another copy was compared, an unresolved V gene accounts for under half, and the others remain unexplained. The sample has tens of thousands of clones on record, around 29% of them singletons. The top ten constitute 2.9% of the sample. Input material: tumor tissue. These receptor sequences come from a human donor with Burkitt lymphoma.

V is TRBV7-9 and J is TRBJ1-2; tentatively, D is TRBD1 (5 bases). The ends were cut back, 7 bases at V and 8 bases at J, with 14 bases in the middle. The germline V gene has CDR1 SEHNR and CDR2 FQNEAQ (reference sequence). This CDR3 is built from 12 residues. The CDR3 DNA reads TGTGCCAGCACAGGGCAGGGAAGCGGCTACACCTTC. Translation: CASTGQGSGYTF.

V gene TRBV18 combines with J gene TRBJ1-1; 8 bases line up with TRBD1. CDR1 is KGHSH and CDR2 is LQKENI in the germline V gene. J lost 4 bases, V lost 5 bases, and 6 bases had no gene match. There are 14 residues in the CDR3. The CDR3 is CASSLQGEGTEAFF. DNA for the CDR3: TGTGCCAGCTCATTACAGGGGGAAGGCACTGAAGCTTTCTTT.

The V gene is TRBV19, the J gene TRBJ2-3; 8 bases line up with TRBD2. Germline-derived CDR1 and CDR2 are LNHDA and SQIVND (reference sequence). This CDR3 spans 16 amino acids. The ends lost 0 bases at V and 8 bases at J; junction bases unmatched: 10. In nucleotides, the CDR3 is TGTGCCAGTAGTATAGATCGTCTAGCGGGTGCCCTTACGCAGTATTTT. Amino acids: CASSIDRLAGALTQYF.

The chain recombines TRBV10-2 with TRBJ1-4, with D possibly TRBD1 on 5 matching bases. This CDR3 comprises 13 residues. CDR1 is WSHSY, CDR2 SAAADI, per germline. V lost 6 bases, J lost 7 bases, and 12 bases lay in between. CDR3 in DNA: TGCGCCAGCAGGGCGGGGGGGGGTGAAAAACTGTTTTTT. Translation: CASRAGGGEKLFF.

This sequence joins TRBV4-2 and TRBJ2-1, with 11 bases fitting TRBD2. The CDR3 covers 19 residues. The germline gives CDR1 LGHNA, CDR2 YNFKEQ. With V trimmed by 3 bases and J by 0 bases, 10 bases remained unmatched. CDR3 DNA sequence: TGTGCCAGCAGCCATGTGACCCTAGCGGGGGGAAGCTCCTACAATGAGCAGTTCTTC. Encoded protein: CASSHVTLAGGSSYNEQFF.

This clone has more than one count but fewer than ten. The CDR3 protein is CALGGGVNLGYTF. CDR3 bases: TGCGCTCTAGGAGGAGGGGTGAATCTAGGCTACACCTTC. The chain uses TRBV29-1 and TRBJ1-2, with D tentatively TRBD1 (5 bases). Per germline, CDR1 SQVTM and CDR2 ANQGSEA. CDR3 length: 13 amino acids.

This clone was picked up a small number of times. As DNA, the CDR3 is TGCGCCAGCTCCCGGGGCTTTACGTCCAATCAGCCCCAGCATTTT. It is translated as CASSRGFTSNQPQHF. V is TRBV4-3 and J is TRBJ1-5; TRBD1 is a possible D gene (5 bases). Germline CDR1 and CDR2: LGHNA and YSLEER. This CDR3 has 15 residues. With 8 bases removed from V and 3 bases from J, the gap between germline ends came to 17 bases.

This sequence joins TRBV14 and TRBJ2-1; 10 bases agree with TRBD2. Germline V gives CDR1 SGHDN, CDR2 FVKESK. The junction had 5 bases not matched to a gene; V was cut back by 2 bases and J by 4 bases. This CDR3 comprises 16 residues. The CDR3 DNA sequence: TGTGCCAGCAGCCAATTTAGCGGGGGGCCATACAATGAGCAGTTCTTC. Amino acid sequence: CASSQFSGGPYNEQFF.

The rearrangement uses TRBV5-5 and TRBJ1-6, with TRBD1 matching 7 bases. The V segment lost 5 bases and the J segment 4 bases; nucleotides outside the gene matches: 6. Per the germline V gene, CDR1 is SGHKS and CDR2 is YYEKEE (reference sequence). The CDR3 extends over 15 amino acids. CDR3 in amino acids: CASSFGTAYNSPLHF. The DNA for the CDR3 is TGTGCCAGCAGTTTTGGGACAGCGTATAATTCACCCCTCCACTTT.